Presented here are 29 T cell receptor beta chains from one specimen sequenced in a study of blood T cell repertoires in COVID-19. Profiled with immunoSEQ multiplex PCR; TCRdb holds only in-frame clones, not every one. Of roughly 300,000 clones in the sample, approximately 85% were seen once. Specimen: peripheral blood. The receptors were gathered from a woman aged 45-60 years with acute or convalescent COVID-19.

The J gene is TRBJ2-1, the V gene TRBV9, with 9 nucleotides matching TRBD2. This CDR3 is 13 amino acids long. Germline CDR1 SGDLS, CDR2 YYNGEE. V lost 4 bases and J lost 4; bases outside the gene matches: 0. The CDR3 loop reads CASSLAGYNEQFF. The CDR3 DNA reads as TGTGCCAGCAGCCTAGCGGGGTACAATGAGCAGTTCTTC.

The chain employs TRBV18 and TRBJ1-5; no reliable D call. CDR1 and CDR2 from the germline V gene are KGHSH and LQKENI. Trimming took 6 bases from V and 1 from J, leaving 13 bases between them. This CDR3 has 15 residues. CDR3 DNA sequence: TGTGCCAGCTCCCCTCGCGCCTCAAGCAATCAGCCCCAGCATTTT. Residues: CASSPRASSNQPQHF.

The V gene is TRBV5-5, the J gene TRBJ2-5, with 11 bases aligning to TRBD1. This CDR3 has 16 amino acids. Germline V gene sequence: CDR1 SGHKS, CDR2 YYEKEE (reference sequence). The V segment lost 0 bases and the J segment 3 bases; nucleotides outside the gene matches: 4. CDR3 sequence: CASSLGRTGGEETQYF. CDR3 in DNA: TGTGCCAGCAGCTTGGGGAGGACAGGGGGCGAAGAGACCCAGTACTTC.

The CDR3 loop is CASRSQGTGNTIYF. The CDR3 region has the DNA TGTGCCAGCAGGTCCCAGGGTACTGGAAACACCATATATTTT. The V gene is TRBV6-5, the J gene TRBJ1-3; D is perhaps TRBD1 (5 bases). Germline V lookup: CDR1 MNHEY, CDR2 SVGAGI. Trimming shortened V by 6 bases and J by 2 bases, and 11 bases separated the two germline ends. There are 14 residues in the CDR3.

The genes are TRBV6-2 or TRBV6-3 and TRBJ2-3, with 7 bases lining up with TRBD2. The CDR3 extends over 16 amino acids. V lost 6 bases, J lost 5 bases, and 14 bases stayed unmatched. CDR1 and CDR2 (germline): MNHEY, SVGEGT. CDR3 in DNA: TGTGCCAGCAGCCCTCCTAGCGGAGGTCGTGGAGATACGCAGTATTTT. Protein: CASSPPSGGRGDTQYF.

V is TRBV6-5 and J is TRBJ1-2; D call uncertain. Germline V gene sequence: CDR1 MNHEY, CDR2 SVGAGI. The CDR3 runs 15 residues. Trimming removed 4 bases at V and 1 base at J, with 13 bases between. The chain's CDR3 is CASSSIVAFNYGYTF. Written as DNA, the CDR3 is TGTGCCAGCAGTTCTATCGTCGCGTTTAACTATGGCTACACCTTC.

The chain couples TRBV2 to TRBJ2-7; D remains ambiguous. The CDR3 loop spans 14 amino acids. The V gene lost 5 bases and the J gene lost 1 base, with 12 bases spanning the gap. CDR1 SNHLY and CDR2 FYNNEI come from the germline V gene. The CDR3 protein is CASSPESSSYEQYF. CDR3 DNA: TGTGCCAGCAGTCCGGAGAGCTCTTCCTACGAGCAGTACTTC.

The chain employs TRBV3-1 (or the pseudogene TRBV3-2) and TRBJ2-1, with 12 bases aligning to TRBD2. The V gene's germline CDR1 is LGHDT and CDR2 YNNKEL (reference sequence). Trimming cost V 1 base and J 5 bases; bases outside gene matches: 3. This CDR3 has 16 residues. The CDR3 protein is CASSQGTSGTHNEQFF. The CDR3 DNA is TGTGCCAGCAGCCAAGGGACTAGCGGGACTCACAATGAGCAGTTCTTC.

This sequence joins TRBV20-1 and TRBJ1-2; D remains ambiguous. Germline values: CDR1 DFQATT, CDR2 SNEGSKA (reference sequence). V was shortened by 5 bases and J by 2 bases, with 6 bases between the two germline ends. The CDR3 is made up of 11 amino acids. Here the CDR3 reads CSASPNYGYTF. The CDR3 nucleotides are TGCAGTGCTTCCCCGAACTATGGCTACACCTTC.

This chain joins TRBV7-9 and TRBJ1-2; 7 nucleotides align to TRBD1. The germline V gene has CDR1 SEHNR and CDR2 FQNEAQ (reference sequence). Trimming cost V 1 base and J 4 bases; bases outside gene matches: 9. This CDR3 spans 16 amino acids. The CDR3 nucleotides are TGTGCCAGCAGCTTAGAGGGTGGCAGGGGGGTCTATGGCTACACCTTC. Translation: CASSLEGGRGVYGYTF.

The chain employs TRBV6-6 and TRBJ2-7; D may be TRBD2 (5 bases). The V end lost 8 bases, the J end lost 2 bases, and 13 bases lay between the germline ends. CDR1 and CDR2 from the germline V gene are MNHNY and SVGAGI (reference sequence). This CDR3 is 13 amino acids long. The CDR3, as DNA: TGTGCCAGCCTCCGAGGGATCGCCTACGAGCAGTACTTC. As protein: CASLRGIAYEQYF.

This clone showed up just once. The rearrangement links TRBV10-3 to TRBJ1-6, with 7 bases aligning to TRBD1. Germline CDR1 reads ENHRY; CDR2 reads SYGVKD. The V segment lost 5 bases and the J segment 8 bases; nucleotides outside the gene matches: 3. The length of the CDR3 is 13 residues. CDR3 coding DNA: TGTGCCATCAGTCAGGGGGTGGATTCACCCCTCCACTTT. Residues: CAISQGVDSPLHF.

The rearrangement links TRBV7-3 to TRBJ1-1; TRBD1 aligns across 7 bases. This CDR3 has 14 amino acids. V lost 5 bases and J lost 2; bases outside the gene matches: 5. The V gene's germline CDR1 is SGHTA and CDR2 FQGTGA. CDR3 nucleotides: TGTGCCAGCAGCCCAGGGACAGCCAACACTGAAGCTTTCTTT. It encodes CASSPGTANTEAFF.

This chain uses TRBV7-8 with TRBJ2-5; D remains unclear. V shed 5 bases and J shed 5 bases, with 12 bases lying between them. The CDR3 has 13 amino acids. CDR1 SGHVS and CDR2 FQNEAQ come from the germline V gene. This CDR3 reads CASSAQLTETQYF. CDR3 nucleotides: TGTGCCAGCAGCGCACAGCTCACTGAGACCCAGTACTTC.

V gene TRBV27 combines with J gene TRBJ2-1, with TRBD1 as a possible D gene (6 bases). Trimming removed 5 bases from V and 6 bases from J, with 14 bases in between. The CDR3 totals 14 residues. Germline CDR1 reads MNHEY; CDR2 reads SMNVEV (reference sequence). CDR3 nucleotides: TGTGCCAGCAGTCCACTCTTAGGGGGCAATGAGCAGTTCTTC. This sequence encodes CASSPLLGGNEQFF.

This clone was detected a few times. This chain connects TRBV7-9 to TRBJ2-1, with 7 bases lining up with TRBD1. V shed 6 bases, J shed 6 bases, and the junction held 2 bases outside the gene matches. Germline V gives CDR1 SEHNR, CDR2 FQNEAQ (reference sequence). The CDR3 has 12 amino acids. CDR3 bases: TGTGCCAGCAGGACAGGGTTCAATGAGCAGTTCTTC. As protein: CASRTGFNEQFF.

The V call is TRBV10-3, the J call TRBJ1-4, with TRBD1 identical over 9 bases. The CDR3 is made up of 15 amino acids. J lost 10 bases, V lost 5 bases, and 11 bases had no gene match. The germline V gene has CDR1 ENHRY and CDR2 SYGVKD. CDR3 coding DNA: TGTGCCATCAGTACAACCGGGACAGGGAACGGAAAACTGTTTTTT. This gives the protein CAISTTGTGNGKLFF.

This chain links TRBV4-3 with TRBJ1-4; TRBD1 matches 7 bases. The CDR3 loop spans 14 amino acids. V trimming: 5 bases; J trimming: 8 bases; junction bases outside the gene matches: 8. Germline loops: CDR1 LGHNA, CDR2 YSLEER. DNA of the CDR3: TGCGCCAGCAGCACCAGGGGGACGGTAGAAAAACTGTTTTTT. Translating it yields CASSTRGTVEKLFF.

The chain uses TRBV4-2 and TRBJ2-1, with 8 bases aligning to TRBD2. Unmatched junction bases numbered 8, after V lost 0 bases and J lost 7 bases. The germline V gene has CDR1 LGHNA and CDR2 YNFKEQ. The CDR3 covers 16 residues. CDR3 bases: TGTGCCAGCAGCCAAGATCCCACTAGCGGTGGGAATGAGCAGTTCTTC. This sequence encodes CASSQDPTSGGNEQFF.

V and J are TRBV30 and TRBJ2-7; TRBD1 matches 8 bases. The V and J ends lost 2 bases and 5 bases, in that order; junction bases with no gene match: 5. The CDR3 covers 13 residues. Germline CDR1 GTSNPN, CDR2 SVGIG (reference sequence). CDR3 sequence reads: CAWSRQGYHEQYF. CDR3 nucleotide sequence: TGTGCCTGGAGTCGACAGGGGTACCACGAGCAGTACTTC.

The chain recombines TRBV6-5 with TRBJ2-2; 8 bases match TRBD1. V lost 4 bases to trimming and J lost 3 bases; unmatched junction nucleotides: 1. The germline gives CDR1 MNHEY, CDR2 SVGAGI. The CDR3 loop spans 14 amino acids. CDR3 sequence reads: CASSSQGDTGELFF. CDR3 coding DNA: TGTGCCAGCAGTTCACAGGGGGACACCGGGGAGCTGTTTTTT.

This chain uses TRBV30 with TRBJ2-7; 8 bases agree with TRBD1. The CDR3 has 14 amino acids. V lost 3 bases and J lost 2; bases outside the gene matches: 6. Germline V lookup: CDR1 GTSNPN, CDR2 SVGIG (reference sequence). CDR3 residues: CAWRRQGTAYEQYF. The DNA of the CDR3 is TGTGCCTGGAGGAGACAGGGGACCGCCTACGAGCAGTACTTC.

The sample holds one count of this clone. CDR3 bases: TGCGCCAGCAGCCAAGCCTTCGGTATTGAGTCCGGGGAGCTGTTTTTT. It specifies CASSQAFGIESGELFF. V gene TRBV4-1 combines with J gene TRBJ2-2; the D is unclear. The V gene's germline CDR1 is MGHRA and CDR2 YSYEKL. The CDR3 contains 16 residues. Deletions cut 1 base from V and 6 bases from J, with 15 bases between.

The chain joins TRBV29-1 to TRBJ1-5; D gene unclear. Trimming removed 4 bases at V and 13 bases at J, with 11 bases between. The length of the CDR3 is 10 residues. CDR1 is SQVTM and CDR2 is ANQGSEA in the germline V gene. CDR3 sequence (DNA): TGCAGCGTTGGCACCGCGCCTCAGCATTTT. It is translated as CSVGTAPQHF.

The chain carries TRBV9 and TRBJ2-7; TRBD2 is a possible D gene (6 bases). The germline CDR1 and CDR2 sequences are SGDLS and YYNGEE. V gave up 0 bases and J gave up 2 bases, with 12 bases separating them. This CDR3 comprises 15 residues. CDR3 amino acids: CASSVGTSLTYEQYF. CDR3 DNA: TGTGCCAGCAGCGTAGGCACTAGCCTCACCTACGAGCAGTACTTC.

The chain carries TRBV30 and TRBJ2-1, with 11 bases identical to TRBD1. Germline CDR1 GTSNPN, CDR2 SVGIG (reference sequence). This CDR3 has 18 amino acids. The V gene end was trimmed by 3 bases and the J gene end by 1 base; junction bases not matched to a gene: 11. This CDR3 reads CAWSPGTGGLGSYNEQFF. The CDR3 nucleotides are TGTGCCTGGAGCCCCGGGACAGGGGGTCTAGGGTCCTACAATGAGCAGTTCTTC.

The rearrangement links TRBV6-2 or TRBV6-3 to TRBJ2-7; 10 bases are a match to TRBD2. J was trimmed by 4 bases and V by 0 bases; bases with no gene match: 6. The CDR3 covers 16 residues. CDR1 is MNHEY and CDR2 is SVGEGT in the germline V gene. CDR3 residues: CASSYSILAGAYEQYF. CDR3 nucleotides: TGTGCCAGCAGTTACTCGATTCTAGCGGGAGCTTACGAGCAGTACTTC.

The genes are TRBV12-2 and TRBJ1-5; the table's D gene call, TRBD1, was not cross checked with the DNA. TRBV12-2 represents a pseudogene. The length of the CDR3 is 17 residues. CDR3 DNA: TGTGCAACACTCAACAGGGGACGGTGTTATAGCAATCAGCCCCAGCATTTT. This gives the protein CATLNRGRCYSNQPQHF.

The rearrangement links TRBV28 to TRBJ1-2, with 9 bases that match TRBD1. Germline CDR1 and CDR2: MDHEN and SYDVKM. The J segment lost 7 bases and the V segment lost 6 bases, leaving 6 bases of the junction unmatched. The CDR3 extends over 13 amino acids. The CDR3 coding sequence is TGTGCCAGCAGCGAGGGACAGGGTCGTGGCTACACCTTC. It is translated as CASSEGQGRGYTF.